A single sample is the source of the 5 T cell receptor beta chains below, sequenced in a study of cytomegalovirus exposure and HLA in healthy donors. With 60 Vbeta and 13 Jbeta primers, the PCR was carried out. The table came from immunoSEQ multiplex PCR; TCRdb's copy has only in-frame clones and leaves some out. The table includes under 150,000 clones, approximately 80% detected once. The sequencing sample was made of PBMCs. The receptors shown here come from a woman in her forties in good health and CMV-seropositive.

The rearrangement joins TRBV12-5 to TRBJ1-3; D remains ambiguous. Germline V gene sequence: CDR1 LGHNT, CDR2 FRNRAP. The CDR3 contains 13 residues. With 0 bases removed from V and 4 bases from J, the gap between germline ends came to 4 bases. CDR3 sequence: CASGLVAGNTIYF. DNA for the CDR3: TGTGCTAGTGGTTTGGTTGCGGGAAACACCATATATTTT. The full variable domain, in which reference TRBV12-5 and TRBJ1-3 provide the parts outside the CDR3, is DARVTQTPRHKVTEMGQEVTMRCQPILGHNTVFWYRQTMMQGLELLAYFRNRAPLDDSGMPKDRFSAEMPDATLATLKIQPSEPRDSAVYFCASGLVAGNTIYFGEGSWLTVV.

The rearrangement uses TRBV6-5 and TRBJ1-4, with 9 positions matching TRBD1. This CDR3 spans 14 amino acids. Germline CDR1 reads MNHEY; CDR2 reads SVGAGI. The trim removed 6 bases at V and 8 bases at J, leaving 7 bases unmatched. CDR3 DNA sequence: TGTGCCAGCAGCCCGACAGGGGGTGGGGAAAAACTGTTTTTT. This gives the protein CASSPTGGGEKLFF.

The chain is built from TRBV2 and TRBJ2-3; tentative D call: TRBD2 (5 bases). The V end lost 11 bases, the J end lost 0 bases, and 18 bases lay between the germline ends. From germline, CDR1 is SNHLY and CDR2 FYNNEI. This CDR3 comprises 15 residues. DNA for the CDR3: TGTGCCTGCCAGGAACGGGGTATCAGCACAGATACGCAGTATTTT. This translates into CACQERGISTDTQYF.

This clone was observed a handful of times. The V gene is TRBV7-2, the J gene TRBJ1-5; D not resolved. The germline CDR1 and CDR2 sequences are SGHTA and FQGNSA. V lost 5 bases to trimming and J lost 0 bases, with 11 bases between them. There are 15 residues in the CDR3. The CDR3 loop is CASSPGGHSNQPQHF. In DNA form, the CDR3 reads TGTGCCAGCAGCCCGGGAGGCCATAGCAATCAGCCCCAGCATTTT.

This clone was observed a single time. The gene calls are TRBV5-1 and TRBJ2-5; 13 positions agree with TRBD2. The CDR3 is made up of 17 amino acids. The V gene's germline CDR1 is SGHRS and CDR2 YFSETQ. With V trimmed by 0 bases and J by 1 base, 3 bases remained unmatched. Written as DNA, the CDR3 is TGCGCCAGCAGCTTGGGAGGGACTAGCGGGACCCAAGAGACCCAGTACTTC. Translated, it gives CASSLGGTSGTQETQYF.